These T cell receptor beta chains were read from a single sample in a study of T cells in Graves' hyperthyroidism and ophthalmopathy. TCRdb called the multiplex PCR reads again in MiXCR, with one record for every CDR3 protein. The sample records 690,000 or so distinct CDR3 sequences, approximately 18% being singletons. The sequencing input was blood. The receptor source for this set is a woman in her forties or fifties with Graves' hyperthyroidism that later progressed to Graves' ophthalmopathy. Both conserved end residues are part of each CDR3. Each record gives: J gene, V gene, D gene, clone size, CDR3 protein, CDR3 DNA. A D gene is named only where the DNA matches it firmly. Size tells how often a clone was seen (once, few, many) or the class of an expanded clone, and some rows leave it out.

TRBJ2-2	TRBV19	-	-	CASSIGGAGELFF	TGTGCCAGTAGTATTGGGGGTGCCGGGGAGCTGTTTTTT
TRBJ1-1	TRBV5-1	TRBD1	many	CASSVRDRVNTEAFF	TGCGCCAGCAGCGTACGTGACAGGGTTAACACTGAAGCTTTCTTT
TRBJ2-2	TRBV12-3/TRBV12-4	-	many	CASSLALRVRAAGELFF	TGTGCCAGCAGTTTAGCGTTGAGAGTCAGGGCGGCCGGGGAGCTGTTTTTT
TRBJ2-2	TRBV3-1	-	few	CASSLMTGELFF	TGTGCCAGCAGCCTTATGACCGGGGAGCTGTTTTTT
TRBJ1-1	TRBV27	-	many	CASSPHGGAEAFF	TGTGCCAGCAGTCCCCATGGGGGGGCTGAAGCTTTCTTT
TRBJ1-1	TRBV6-1	-	-	CASSPEAKMNTEAFF	TGTGCCAGCAGTCCGGAGGCCAAAATGAACACTGAAGCTTTCTTT
TRBJ1-1	TRBV7-2	-	many	CASSLDLWGGTEAFF	TGTGCCAGCAGCTTAGATCTGTGGGGCGGCACTGAAGCTTTCTTT
TRBJ2-2	TRBV5-8	TRBD2	-	CASSLEASGVATGELFF	TGTGCCAGCAGCTTGGAGGCTAGCGGGGTGGCCACCGGGGAGCTGTTTTTT
TRBJ2-1	TRBV5-4	TRBD1	-	CASSLVGQGSYNEQFF	TGTGCCAGCAGCTTGGTGGGACAGGGGTCCTACAATGAGCAGTTCTTC
TRBJ2-7	TRBV7-3	-	few	CASSLTSGTPRDYEQYF	TGTGCCAGCAGCTTAACGTCTGGGACACCGAGGGACTACGAGCAGTACTTC
TRBJ2-1	TRBV14	-	few	CASSQGFRQVLYNEQFF	TGTGCCAGCAGCCAAGGGTTCCGCCAGGTCCTCTACAATGAGCAGTTCTTC
TRBJ2-1	TRBV18	TRBD1	many	CASSMRQGAERNEQFF	TGTGCCAGCTCAATGCGACAGGGGGCGGAGAGGAATGAGCAGTTCTTC
TRBJ1-1	TRBV24-1	-	few	CATGGFLDTEAFF	TGTGCCACAGGGGGATTTTTGGACACTGAAGCTTTCTTT
TRBJ1-1	TRBV11-2	TRBD1	many	CASSLGGQGLNTEAFF	TGTGCCAGCAGCTTAGGGGGACAGGGTTTGAACACTGAAGCTTTCTTT
TRBJ2-2	TRBV2	TRBD2	many	CASSPAGGLTGELFF	TGTGCCAGCAGTCCGGCGGGGGGCCTCACCGGGGAGCTGTTTTTT
TRBJ2-7	TRBV13	-	many	CASSFETGPEQYF	TGTGCCAGCAGTTTCGAAACAGGGCCCGAGCAGTACTTC
TRBJ1-1	TRBV5-1	-	-	CASSLWTVSTEAFF	TGCGCCAGCAGCCTCTGGACAGTAAGCACTGAAGCTTTCTTT
TRBJ2-3	TRBV4-1	-	few	CASSQDHRRTYSTDTQYF	TGCGCCAGCAGCCAAGATCATCGCAGGACCTACTCCACAGATACGCAGTATTTT
TRBJ1-5	TRBV20-1	TRBD1	-	CSAREGQGGQPQHF	TGCAGTGCTAGAGAGGGACAGGGGGGTCAGCCCCAGCATTTT
TRBJ1-6	TRBV20-1	-	-	CSAKTVASYNSPLHF	TGCAGTGCGAAGACAGTCGCCTCCTATAATTCACCCCTCCACTTT